Listed below are T cell receptor beta chains from one sample, sequenced in a study of blood T cell repertoires in COVID-19. The table came from immunoSEQ multiplex PCR; TCRdb's copy has only in-frame clones and leaves some out. In the table there are a few hundred thousand clones, approximately 90% of which are singletons. The sample taken for sequencing was PBMCs or T cells enriched from blood (not recorded which). The receptor set was obtained from a man between 18 and 29 years old with acute COVID-19. Each CDR3 is given without its conserved first and last residue. Size is stated for part of the rows, as once, few or many counts, or as a class when the clone is expanded.

clone_size	j_call	v_call	cdr3_aa
NA	TRBJ1-3	TRBV2	ASSEGRGYSGNTIY
NA	TRBJ1-2	TRBV6-5	ASTTGMYGYT
NA	TRBJ1-4	TRBV19	ASSQRGGAEKLF
NA	TRBJ2-7	TRBV27	ASRSNSGVVYEQY
NA	TRBJ2-7	TRBV18	ASSPMAGLRSYEQY
NA	TRBJ2-4	TRBV27	ASTTGGGGIQY
NA	TRBJ1-2	TRBV19	ASLTGNGYT
NA	TRBJ2-7	TRBV7-9	ASSFQRGDPYEQY
NA	TRBJ2-3	TRBV3-1/TRBV3-2	ASSQEPGSDTQY
NA	TRBJ2-7	TRBV6-2/TRBV6-3	ASSYGRAGVTYEQY
NA	TRBJ1-5	TRBV7-8	ASSELTGSNQPQH
NA	TRBJ2-1	TRBV30	AWSVPSGPFNEQF
few	TRBJ2-7	TRBV7-3	ASRDGTGAYEQY
NA	TRBJ2-3	TRBV4-2	ASSRGGSGTDTQY
NA	TRBJ1-2	TRBV27	ASSRLTGSSYGYT
NA	TRBJ2-5	TRBV28	ASSFEQGVGETQY
NA	TRBJ1-4	TRBV7-8	ASSFSQGADEKLF
NA	TRBJ1-1	TRBV6-5	ASSYLGQGANEAF
NA	TRBJ1-1	TRBV27	ASSLLVPGGYDTEAF